Each of the 20 T cell receptor beta chains below was sequenced from the same sample in a study of blood T cell repertoires in COVID-19. Method: immunoSEQ multiplex PCR; TCRdb's copy keeps in-frame clones and lacks some. Among about 140,000 clones, over 65% were seen once, and the ten largest hold 4.8%. Sequencing used peripheral blood. The receptor source for this set is a human donor in a cohort sampled during active COVID-19.

The CDR3 bases are TGTGCCTGGAGTGTACAGGGACTACCAGGGCAGTTCTTC. Translating gives CAWSVQGLPGQFF. The V and J genes are TRBV30 and TRBJ2-1; D might be TRBD2 (7 bases). The germline CDR1 and CDR2 sequences are GTSNPN and SVGIG (reference sequence). The CDR3 loop spans 13 amino acids. V was clipped by 0 bases and J by 12 bases, with 15 bases between them.

The rearrangement links TRBV7-3 to TRBJ1-1, with no clear D. The CDR3 is 13 amino acids. Looked up from germline, CDR1 is SGHTA and CDR2 is FQGTGA. Deletions cut 5 bases from V and 3 bases from J, with 10 bases between. The CDR3, as DNA: TGTGCCAGCAGCGTTTCACATTACACTGAAGCTTTCTTT. It encodes CASSVSHYTEAFF.

This chain uses TRBV2 with TRBJ1-5, with D maybe TRBD1 (6 bases). This CDR3 spans 14 amino acids. V lost 5 bases to trimming and J lost 2 bases, with 10 bases between them. Germline CDR1 is SNHLY and CDR2 is FYNNEI. The CDR3 coding sequence is TGTGCCAGCAGTTGGACAGTTGGCAATCAGCCCCAGCATTTT. This gives the protein CASSWTVGNQPQHF. Based on the CDR3 plus reference TRBV2 and TRBJ1-5, the full variable domain is EPEVTQTPSHQVTQMGQEVILRCVPISNHLYFYWYRQILGQKVEFLVSFYNNEISEKSEIFDDQFSVERPDGSNFTLKIRSTKLEDSAMYFCASSWTVGNQPQHFGDGTRLSIL.

The chain is built from TRBV5-1 and TRBJ2-7; D is ambiguous. The CDR3 spans 13 residues. The V and J ends lost 2 bases and 5 bases respectively, with 11 bases between them. Germline V gene data show CDR1 as SGHRS and CDR2 as YFSETQ. This chain's CDR3 is CASSLAPKDEQYF. The CDR3 coding sequence is TGCGCCAGCAGCTTAGCCCCCAAAGACGAGCAGTACTTC. Variable domain in full (rest from reference TRBV5-1 and TRBJ2-7): KAGVTQTPRYLIKTRGQQVTLSCSPISGHRSVSWYQQTPGQGLQFLFEYFSETQRNKGNFPGRFSGRQFSNSRSEMNVSTLELGDSALYLCASSLAPKDEQYFGPGTRLTVT.

This sequence joins TRBV29-1 and TRBJ1-2, with 11 nucleotides matching TRBD1. The CDR3 spans 13 residues. The germline gives CDR1 SQVTM, CDR2 ANQGSEA. J lost 7 bases, V lost 6 bases, and 7 bases had no gene match. CDR3 in amino acids: CSVLGQGDSGYTF. CDR3 in DNA: TGCAGCGTGTTGGGACAGGGGGATAGTGGCTACACCTTC.

V gene TRBV30 combines with J gene TRBJ2-1, with D hard to call. CDR1 is GTSNPN, CDR2 SVGIG, per germline (reference sequence). V was trimmed by 3 bases and J by 9 bases, leaving 9 bases between them. This CDR3 region has 11 residues. The CDR3 DNA reads as TGTGCCTGGAGCGTCCTAGGTGAGCAGTTCTTC. The encoded protein is CAWSVLGEQFF. The complete variable domain, with remaining parts taken from reference TRBV30 and TRBJ2-1, reads SQTIHQWPATLVQPVGSPLSLECTVEGTSNPNLYWYRQAAGRGLQLLFYSVGIGQISSEVPQNLSASRPQDRQFILSSKKLLLSDSGFYLCAWSVLGEQFFGPGTRLTVL.

The chain joins TRBV10-2 to TRBJ1-5; 8 bases line up with TRBD1. The CDR3 has 13 amino acids. Looked up from germline, CDR1 is WSHSY and CDR2 is SAAADI. With 7 bases clipped from V and 4 bases from J, the junction kept 3 bases outside the gene matches. The CDR3 is CASTDRGNQPQHF. The CDR3 DNA sequence: TGCGCCAGCACAGACAGGGGTAATCAGCCCCAGCATTTT.

This rearrangement joins TRBV5-4 to TRBJ1-1, with D possibly matching TRBD1 (6 bases). Trimming cost V 4 bases and J 5 bases, with 12 bases left between them. Germline V gives CDR1 SGHNT, CDR2 YYREEE (reference sequence). The CDR3 has 13 residues. CDR3 sequence (DNA): TGTGCCAGCAGCCCACCGGGACAAACTGAAGCTTTCTTT. This sequence encodes CASSPPGQTEAFF.

This chain uses TRBV30 with TRBJ1-1; weak D call: TRBD1 (5 bases). Germline V gene lookup returns CDR1 GTSNPN and CDR2 SVGIG (reference sequence). The CDR3 has 14 residues. The V end was cut by 3 bases, the J end by 3 bases, with 14 bases between. The CDR3 sequence is CAWSQDRFDTEAFF. The CDR3 DNA reads as TGTGCCTGGAGCCAAGACAGATTCGACACTGAAGCTTTCTTT.

The chain links TRBV4-1 to TRBJ1-6, with 10 bases lining up with TRBD1. Germline-derived CDR1 and CDR2 are MGHRA and YSYEKL. The ends lost 4 bases at V and 10 bases at J; junction bases unmatched: 4. The CDR3 loop spans 14 amino acids. The CDR3 loop is CASSLGQGRSPLHF. CDR3 DNA: TGCGCCAGCAGCCTGGGACAGGGGAGGTCACCCCTCCACTTT.

The chain joins TRBV2 to TRBJ2-2, with unresolved D. With 2 bases removed from V and 6 bases from J, the gap between germline ends came to 13 bases. The CDR3 totals 15 residues. CDR1 is SNHLY and CDR2 is FYNNEI in the germline V gene. The DNA of the CDR3 is TGTGCCAGCAGTGAAACCCTAGGTATAGCCGGGGAGCTGTTTTTT. Its protein product is CASSETLGIAGELFF.

As DNA, the CDR3 is TGTGCCAGCAGCCAACCGGCCGACTTAGAACACGGGACCCAGTACTTC. Translating gives CASSQPADLEHGTQYF. The chain joins TRBV3-1 (or the pseudogene TRBV3-2) to TRBJ2-5, with unresolved D. Germline-derived CDR1 and CDR2 are LGHDT and YNNKEL (reference sequence). The CDR3 covers 16 residues. V lost 2 bases and J lost 7, with 20 bases in between.

This clone appeared a few times. The rearrangement joins TRBV2 to TRBJ2-1; 8 bases fit TRBD2. The V gene's germline CDR1 is SNHLY and CDR2 FYNNEI. V was pared by 4 bases and J by 0 bases, with 2 bases of the junction left unmatched. The CDR3 runs 15 residues. The CDR3 DNA sequence: TGTGCCAGCAGTGTTAGCGGGATCTCCTACAATGAGCAGTTCTTC. Translating it yields CASSVSGISYNEQFF.

This chain links TRBV4-2 with TRBJ2-3; 8 bases are a match to TRBD2. Unmatched junction bases numbered 10, after V lost 3 bases and J lost 8 bases. Per germline, CDR1 LGHNA and CDR2 YNFKEQ. This CDR3 has 15 amino acids. The CDR3 loop is CASSQENAGGVTQYF. In DNA form, the CDR3 reads TGTGCCAGCAGCCAGGAAAATGCGGGGGGTGTTACGCAGTATTTT.

The chain joins TRBV30 to TRBJ2-3; no definite D call. V lost 6 bases, J lost 1 base, and 11 bases lay in between. Looked up from germline, CDR1 is GTSNPN and CDR2 is SVGIG (reference sequence). The CDR3 totals 13 residues. The CDR3 loop is CACTPLRTDTQYF. CDR3 DNA sequence: TGTGCCTGTACTCCTCTCCGCACAGATACGCAGTATTTT.

The rearrangement joins TRBV27 to TRBJ2-7; D ambiguous. V was shortened by 3 bases and J by 0 bases, with 9 bases between the two germline ends. Germline V gene sequence: CDR1 MNHEY, CDR2 SMNVEV (reference sequence). The CDR3 is 14 amino acids. CDR3 sequence: CASSFRAYSYEQYF. In DNA form, the CDR3 reads TGTGCCAGCAGTTTCCGAGCCTACTCCTACGAGCAGTACTTC.

V is TRBV7-5 and J is TRBJ1-2. TRBV7-5 is termed a pseudogene. CDR3 length equals 13 residues. CDR3 protein: CARSSGAGNGYTF. CDR3 DNA sequence: TGTGCCAGAAGCTCCGGGGCGGGGAACGGCTACACCTTC.

The chain links TRBV6-6 to TRBJ1-2; TRBD1 matches 10 bases. V lost 5 bases and J lost 4; bases outside the gene matches: 4. The CDR3 contains 14 residues. Germline-derived CDR1 and CDR2 are MNHNY and SVGAGI (reference sequence). CDR3 nucleotide sequence: TGTGCCAGCAGTAGCGGACAGGGGGGCTATGGCTACACCTTC. Translated, it gives CASSSGQGGYGYTF.

About this clone itself: At one end, the junction sequence differs from germline, possibly due to a read error. The gene calls are TRBV7-7 and TRBJ2-2, with D tentatively TRBD1 (7 bases). This CDR3 has 16 amino acids. From germline, CDR1 is SSHAT and CDR2 FNYEAQ (reference sequence). The CDR3 nucleotides read TGTGCTAGCAGCAAGGACAGGACTACGAACACCGGGGAGCTGTTTTTT. Its protein product is CASSKDRTTNTGELFF.

This clone was counted a single time. The genes are TRBV5-4 and TRBJ2-1, with 7 bases matching TRBD1. V gave up 5 bases and J gave up 3 bases; unmatched junction bases: 5. From germline, CDR1 is SGHNT and CDR2 YYREEE (reference sequence). The CDR3 covers 14 residues. For the CDR3, the DNA is TGTGCCAGCAGTAGTCCAGGGGGCTACAATGAGCAGTTCTTC. Encoded protein: CASSSPGGYNEQFF.